A single sample is the source of the 28 T cell receptor beta chains below, sequenced in a study of shared clonotypes between healthy human individuals. The method was immunoSEQ multiplex PCR; TCRdb's version includes in-frame clones alone and lacks a portion of them. The repertoire holds about 1.1 million clones, around 82% seen once, with 0.5% to 0.6% in the top ten. Sequenced material: memory CD4+ T cells from PBMCs. The sample's subset: CD45RA-negative fraction. These receptors were obtained from a man between 18 and 29 years old in good health. Some clones in this sample may be carry-over from other donors' samples.

The gene calls are TRBV14 and TRBJ1-2; TRBD1 matches 11 bases. Germline V lookup: CDR1 SGHDN, CDR2 FVKESK. V dropped 1 base and J dropped 2; count of bases not matched to a gene: 9. The CDR3 has 18 residues. CDR3 protein: CASSQVRRTGGENYGYTF. The CDR3 DNA reads TGTGCCAGCAGCCAAGTTAGGAGGACAGGGGGCGAAAACTATGGCTACACCTTC. The complete variable domain, with remaining parts taken from reference TRBV14 and TRBJ1-2, reads EAGVTQFPSHSVIEKGQTVTLRCDPISGHDNLYWYRRVMGKEIKFLLHFVKESKQDESGMPNNRFLAERTGGTYSTLKVQPAELEDSGVYFCASSQVRRTGGENYGYTFGSGTRLTVV.

J is TRBJ2-7 and V is TRBV27, with 8 bases aligning to TRBD2. The V gene's germline CDR1 is MNHEY and CDR2 SMNVEV (reference sequence). CDR3 length: 14 residues. Germline trimming cut 7 bases from V and 3 bases from J; bases unmatched to any gene: 8. CDR3 nucleotides: TGTGCCAGCAATCCGGCCACTAGCGGCTACGAGCAGTACTTC. Protein product: CASNPATSGYEQYF.

With regard to this clone: The junction departs from germline at one end; a sequencing error may be responsible. The rearrangement joins TRBV11-3 to TRBJ2-4, with 12 bases fitting TRBD2. Germline V gives CDR1 SGHNT, CDR2 YENEEA. The CDR3 spans 14 residues. The CDR3 DNA reads as TGTGCCAGCAGCTTCGCGGGGACTAGCGGGTTGTTCCACTTC. It yields the protein CASSFAGTSGLFHF. Variable domain in full (rest from reference TRBV11-3 and TRBJ2-4): EAGVVQSPRYKIIEKKQPVAFWCNPISGHNTLYWYLQNLGQGPELLIRYENEEAVDDSQLPKDRFSAERLKGVDSTLKIQPAELGDSAVYLCASSFAGTSGLFHFGAGTRLSVL.

This chain joins TRBV18 and TRBJ2-1; 11 bases fit TRBD1. The CDR3 contains 18 residues. Germline V CDR1 and CDR2: KGHSH, LQKENI. J was trimmed by 5 bases and V by 4 bases; bases with no gene match: 13. CDR3 loop: CASSRSTTGTGGNNEQFF. The CDR3 DNA sequence: TGTGCCAGCTCACGATCCACCACCGGGACAGGGGGGAACAATGAGCAGTTCTTC.

CDR3 DNA sequence: TGTGCCAGCAGCCCCTATGCCTACGAGCAGTACTTC. It yields the protein CASSPYAYEQYF. The chain combines TRBV11-2 with TRBJ2-7; D is unclear. The CDR3 has 12 amino acids. Looked up from germline, CDR1 is SGHAT and CDR2 is FQNNGV. V lost 5 bases to trimming and J lost 2 bases, with 7 bases between them.

The J gene is TRBJ1-1, the V gene TRBV28, with unresolved D. CDR1 is MDHEN and CDR2 is SYDVKM in the germline V gene. V was trimmed by 7 bases and J by 2 bases, leaving 8 bases between them. The CDR3 runs 12 residues. In nucleotides, the CDR3 is TGTGCCAGCATTGGGGTTAACACTGAAGCTTTCTTT. This gives the protein CASIGVNTEAFF.

The chain has TRBV5-1 and TRBJ2-7, with D possibly matching TRBD2 (5 bases). The CDR3 runs 17 residues. Looked up from germline, CDR1 is SGHRS and CDR2 is YFSETQ. V lost 3 bases, J lost 2 bases, and 21 bases lay in between. CDR3 residues: CASSSGGLSRLTYEQYF. In DNA, the CDR3 is TGCGCCAGCAGCTCAGGAGGACTCTCCCGGCTAACCTACGAGCAGTACTTC.

The rearrangement links TRBV11-2 to TRBJ1-3; no clear D gene. CDR1 is SGHAT, CDR2 FQNNGV, per germline. There are 17 residues in the CDR3. V lost 2 bases, J lost 0 bases, and 14 bases lay in between. This CDR3 is CASSLINDPISGNTIYF. CDR3 sequence (DNA): TGTGCCAGCAGCTTAATCAACGACCCGATCTCTGGAAACACCATATATTTT.

The V and J genes are TRBV5-1 and TRBJ1-1; D gene uncertain. CDR1 is SGHRS, CDR2 YFSETQ, per germline. The V and J ends lost 0 bases and 4 bases respectively, with 19 bases between them. This CDR3 has 17 amino acids. The CDR3 sequence: CASSLARPGEGGTEAFF. In DNA, the CDR3 is TGCGCCAGCAGCTTGGCTAGGCCCGGGGAGGGTGGCACTGAAGCTTTCTTT.

The gene calls are TRBV7-9 and TRBJ1-1; no clear D gene. V was shortened by 2 bases and J by 7 bases, with 11 bases between the two germline ends. CDR1 is SEHNR, CDR2 FQNEAQ, per germline (reference sequence). The CDR3 contains 13 residues. As DNA, the CDR3 is TGTGCCAGCAGCTTATTGAGAGACGGTGAAGCTTTCTTT. Its protein product is CASSLLRDGEAFF.

The sample holds many counts of this clone. J is TRBJ2-1 and V is TRBV7-2, with D tentatively TRBD1 or TRBD2 (6 bases each). Per germline, CDR1 SGHTA and CDR2 FQGNSA. V lost 5 bases to trimming and J lost 8 bases, with 19 bases between them. The CDR3 is 15 amino acids. This CDR3 reads CASSPSGMEGDEQFF. In DNA, the CDR3 is TGTGCCAGCAGCCCATCCGGGATGGAGGGGGATGAGCAGTTCTTC.

For this clone: Other DNA sequences from this sample encode an identical CDR3 as well. This chain joins TRBV5-1 and TRBJ1-1; 9 nucleotides match TRBD1. Germline CDR1 SGHRS, CDR2 YFSETQ. CDR3 size: 14 residues. Trimming cost V 0 bases and J 4 bases; bases outside gene matches: 1. This CDR3 is CASSLGQGGTEAFF. CDR3 nucleotide sequence: TGCGCCAGCAGCTTGGGACAGGGGGGCACTGAAGCTTTCTTT.

The V gene is TRBV5-6, the J gene TRBJ2-7, with a weak D call TRBD2 (6 bases). With 1 base removed from V and 5 bases from J, the gap between germline ends came to 13 bases. The germline CDR1 and CDR2 sequences are SGHDT and YYEEEE. The CDR3 sequence is 14 residues long. The DNA for the CDR3 is TGTGCCAGCAGCTTGTTATCCGGGGGTGACGAGCAGTACTTC. This encodes CASSLLSGGDEQYF.

The rearrangement uses TRBV5-1 and TRBJ2-7; TRBD2 aligns across 12 bases. V trimming: 3 bases; J trimming: 0 bases; junction bases outside the gene matches: 4. The CDR3 runs to 16 residues. Per germline, CDR1 SGHRS and CDR2 YFSETQ. The CDR3 nucleotides are TGCGCCAGCAGCTCAGGACTAGCGGGAACCTCCTACGAGCAGTACTTC. Its translation is CASSSGLAGTSYEQYF.

This chain connects TRBV28 to TRBJ2-3; 7 bases align to TRBD1. The V gene's germline CDR1 is MDHEN and CDR2 SYDVKM. This CDR3 spans 16 amino acids. V lost 6 bases, J lost 3 bases, and 12 bases stayed unmatched. The CDR3 DNA follows: TGTGCCAGCAGGACACAGGGACAGCGGATGACAGATACGCAGTATTTT. As protein: CASRTQGQRMTDTQYF. Variable domain in full (rest from reference TRBV28 and TRBJ2-3): DVKVTQSSRYLVKRTGEKVFLECVQDMDHENMFWYRQDPGLGLRLIYFSYDVKMKEKGDIPEGYSVSREKKERFSLILESASTNQTSMYLCASRTQGQRMTDTQYFGPGTRLTVL.

V usage is TRBV5-1 and J usage is TRBJ1-2; the D gene is possibly TRBD1 (6 bases). CDR1 and CDR2 (germline): SGHRS, YFSETQ. Trimming took 4 bases from V and 7 from J, leaving 14 bases between them. CDR3 length equals 13 residues. In DNA form, the CDR3 reads TGCGCCAGCAGCGTGACCGGGACATTTGGCTACACCTTC. Its protein product is CASSVTGTFGYTF.

V and J are TRBV6-5 and TRBJ2-5; D remains unclear. The CDR3 totals 13 residues. Per the germline V gene, CDR1 is MNHEY and CDR2 is SVGAGI. V lost 4 bases, J lost 2 bases, and 8 bases lay in between. CDR3 bases: TGTGCCAGCAGTTGGGCTTTGCAAGAGACCCAGTACTTC. This translates into CASSWALQETQYF.

The chain carries TRBV19 and TRBJ2-1, with 9 bases identical to TRBD2. The germline CDR1 and CDR2 sequences are LNHDA and SQIVND (reference sequence). The CDR3 has 18 amino acids. V lost 3 bases and J lost 0; bases outside the gene matches: 9. Here the CDR3 DNA reads TGTGCCAGTAGTATGGGGCTAGCGGGGTACCGCTCCTACAATGAGCAGTTCTTC. Its translation: CASSMGLAGYRSYNEQFF.

J is TRBJ2-7 and V is TRBV6-5, with D perhaps matching TRBD2 (6 bases). The CDR3 has 14 residues. V was cut by 6 bases and J by 3 bases, with 15 bases left in between. Germline V lookup: CDR1 MNHEY, CDR2 SVGAGI. The CDR3 DNA is TGTGCCAGCAGGGAGGGAATTGGCTTCTACGAGCAGTACTTC. Protein: CASREGIGFYEQYF.

The gene calls are TRBV27 and TRBJ2-7; D uncertain. The V end was cut by 5 bases, the J end by 0 bases, with 14 bases between. Germline assignment: CDR1 MNHEY and CDR2 SMNVEV (reference sequence). The CDR3 totals 15 residues. The CDR3 DNA reads TGTGCCAGCAGTCTCCTGGACGACCGCTCCTACGAGCAGTACTTC. Residues: CASSLLDDRSYEQYF.

This sequence joins TRBV30 and TRBJ2-4; D is uncertain. CDR3 length: 15 amino acids. Germline V gene sequence: CDR1 GTSNPN, CDR2 SVGIG (reference sequence). Trimming took 4 bases from V and 0 from J, leaving 13 bases between them. This CDR3 reads CAWNVGSTAKNIQYF. CDR3 DNA: TGTGCCTGGAACGTCGGATCGACAGCCAAAAACATTCAGTACTTC.

This clone was observed once. The chain joins TRBV5-1 to TRBJ2-2, with D possibly being TRBD2 (7 bases). This CDR3 has 14 residues. The ends were cut back, 3 bases at V and 6 bases at J, with 12 bases in the middle. Germline CDR1 SGHRS, CDR2 YFSETQ. The CDR3 nucleotides are TGCGCCAGCAGCTACCGGGGGGCCCCCGGGGAGCTGTTTTTT. It codes for CASSYRGAPGELFF.

Here the CDR3 reads CASSFIDRLDTEAFF. The CDR3 DNA reads as TGTGCCAGCAGTTTCATAGATCGGTTGGACACTGAAGCTTTCTTT. The chain is built from TRBV28 and TRBJ1-1; no firm D call. Germline V lookup: CDR1 MDHEN, CDR2 SYDVKM. CDR3 size: 15 residues. Trimming removed 3 bases at V and 3 bases at J, with 14 bases between.

CDR3 nucleotides: TGCGCCAGCAGTGAGTTAGGCCTTTACAATGAGCAGTTCTTC. Its translation: CASSELGLYNEQFF. The rearrangement joins TRBV10-2 to TRBJ2-1; D remains unclear. Trimming stripped 1 base from V and 4 bases from J, with 8 bases between. The CDR3 covers 14 residues. Looked up from germline, CDR1 is WSHSY and CDR2 is SAAADI.

This clone was observed a few times. The rearrangement uses TRBV5-1 and TRBJ2-1, with D perhaps matching TRBD1 (6 bases). Trimming pared 4 bases from V and 1 base from J, leaving 12 bases between. The CDR3 length is 15 residues. Per germline, CDR1 SGHRS and CDR2 YFSETQ. Here the CDR3 DNA reads TGCGCCAGCAGCGAAGACAGGACTTCCTACAATGAGCAGTTCTTC. Translated: CASSEDRTSYNEQFF.

The chain uses TRBV5-1 and TRBJ2-3, with D unresolved. CDR3 size: 14 residues. The ends were cut back, 4 bases at V and 2 bases at J, with 11 bases in the middle. Germline V CDR1 and CDR2: SGHRS, YFSETQ. The CDR3 DNA follows: TGCGCCAGCAGCATCGCCGAGATCACAGATACGCAGTATTTT. It yields the protein CASSIAEITDTQYF.

This clone has a handful of counts. The rearrangement joins TRBV6-6 to TRBJ2-1; 11 bases align to TRBD2. Germline V gives CDR1 MNHNY, CDR2 SVGAGI (reference sequence). V shed 2 bases and J 4 bases; nucleotides not matched to a gene: 4. CDR3 length equals 16 residues. The CDR3 reads CASSYGGTSGYNEQFF. The DNA of the CDR3 is TGTGCCAGCAGTTACGGGGGGACTAGCGGTTACAATGAGCAGTTCTTC.

This rearrangement joins TRBV27 to TRBJ2-1; D not certain. V lost 5 bases and J 3 bases, leaving 5 bases between the germline ends. CDR1 and CDR2 from the germline V gene are MNHEY and SMNVEV (reference sequence). CDR3 length equals 12 residues. Here the CDR3 reads CASSKNYNEQFF. The CDR3 DNA sequence: TGTGCCAGCAGTAAAAACTACAATGAGCAGTTCTTC.